This T cell receptor (beta chain) is drawn from a study of long-term antiretroviral therapy in people with HIV. Every donor contributed at least one pre-ART and at least two post-ART PBMC samples. It was in the United States that all participants with HIV were treated. Germline values: CDR1 DFQATT, CDR2 SNEGSKA (reference sequence). Trimming stripped 2 bases from V and 4 bases from J, with 6 bases between. CDR3 size: 11 residues. The immunoSEQ assay was v3.0, run at survey level. Clones were read by immunoSEQ multiplex PCR, and TCRdb kept only the in-frame ones, dropping some. The table records about 24,000 clones, 80% to 90% of them present only once.

The chain recombines TRBV20-1 with TRBJ2-7; tentatively, D is TRBD1 (6 bases). The source was unsorted PBMCs, collected 1.2 years after starting antiretroviral therapy. The receptor was isolated from a man aged 50 to 60 with HIV. The CDR3 spells CSARRGYEQYF. CDR3 coding DNA: TGCAGTGCTAGAAGGGGGTACGAGCAGTACTTC.